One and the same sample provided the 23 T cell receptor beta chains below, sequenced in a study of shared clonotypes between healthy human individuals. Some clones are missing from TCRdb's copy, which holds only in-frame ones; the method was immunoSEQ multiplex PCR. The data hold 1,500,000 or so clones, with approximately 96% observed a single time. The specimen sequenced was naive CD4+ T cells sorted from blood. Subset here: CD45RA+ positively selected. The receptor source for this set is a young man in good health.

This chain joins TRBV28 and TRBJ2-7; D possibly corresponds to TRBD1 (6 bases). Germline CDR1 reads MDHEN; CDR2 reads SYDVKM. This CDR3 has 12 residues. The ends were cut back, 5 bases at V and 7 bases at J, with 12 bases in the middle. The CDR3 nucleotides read TGTGCCAGCAGTCAAACAGGGCAAGAGCAGTACTTC. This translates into CASSQTGQEQYF. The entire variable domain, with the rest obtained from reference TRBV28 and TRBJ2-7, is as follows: DVKVTQSSRYLVKRTGEKVFLECVQDMDHENMFWYRQDPGLGLRLIYFSYDVKMKEKGDIPEGYSVSREKKERFSLILESASTNQTSMYLCASSQTGQEQYFGPGTRLTVT.

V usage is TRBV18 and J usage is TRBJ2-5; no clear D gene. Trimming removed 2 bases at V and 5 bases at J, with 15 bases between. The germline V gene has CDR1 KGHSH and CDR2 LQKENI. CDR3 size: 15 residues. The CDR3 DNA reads TGTGCCAGCTCACCAAAAGCGACGGTTTCGGAGACCCAGTACTTC. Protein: CASSPKATVSETQYF.

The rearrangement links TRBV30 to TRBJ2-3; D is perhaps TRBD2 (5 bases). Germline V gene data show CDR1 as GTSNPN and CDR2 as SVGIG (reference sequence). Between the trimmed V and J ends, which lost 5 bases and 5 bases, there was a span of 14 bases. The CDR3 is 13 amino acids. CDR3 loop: CAWGGLAVDTQYF. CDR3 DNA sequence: TGTGCCTGGGGTGGTCTAGCCGTAGATACGCAGTATTTT.

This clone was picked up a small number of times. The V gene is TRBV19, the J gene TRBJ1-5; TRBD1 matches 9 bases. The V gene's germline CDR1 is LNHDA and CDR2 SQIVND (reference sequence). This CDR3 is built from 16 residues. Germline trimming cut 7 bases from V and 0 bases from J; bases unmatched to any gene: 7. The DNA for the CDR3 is TGTGCCAGTACCCTCGGACAGGGGAATAGCAATCAGCCCCAGCATTTT. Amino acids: CASTLGQGNSNQPQHF.

The CDR3 here is CASSLPGAHEQFF. DNA of the CDR3: TGTGCCAGCAGCTTGCCAGGGGCCCATGAGCAGTTCTTC. The chain uses TRBV5-4 and TRBJ2-1; perhaps TRBD1 as D (6 bases). Germline-derived CDR1 and CDR2 are SGHNT and YYREEE (reference sequence). The V end lost 1 base, the J end lost 8 bases, and 10 bases lay between the germline ends. The CDR3 contains 13 residues.

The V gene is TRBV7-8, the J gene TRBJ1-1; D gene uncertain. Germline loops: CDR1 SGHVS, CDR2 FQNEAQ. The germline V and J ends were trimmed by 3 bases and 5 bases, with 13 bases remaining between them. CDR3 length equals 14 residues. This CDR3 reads CASSFGFLGTEAFF. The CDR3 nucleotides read TGTGCCAGCAGCTTTGGGTTTTTGGGAACTGAAGCTTTCTTT.

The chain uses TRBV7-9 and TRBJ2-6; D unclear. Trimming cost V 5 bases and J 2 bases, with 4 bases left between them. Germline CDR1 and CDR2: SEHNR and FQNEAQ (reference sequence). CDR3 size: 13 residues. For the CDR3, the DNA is TGTGCCAGCAGCCCCCCTGGGGCCAACGTCCTGACTTTC. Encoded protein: CASSPPGANVLTF.

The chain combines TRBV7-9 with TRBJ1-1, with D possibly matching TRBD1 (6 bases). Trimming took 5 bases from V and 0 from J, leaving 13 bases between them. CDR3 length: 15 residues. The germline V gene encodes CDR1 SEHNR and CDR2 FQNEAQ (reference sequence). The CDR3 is CASSPLQGLNTEAFF. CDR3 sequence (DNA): TGTGCCAGCAGCCCGCTACAGGGTTTGAACACTGAAGCTTTCTTT.

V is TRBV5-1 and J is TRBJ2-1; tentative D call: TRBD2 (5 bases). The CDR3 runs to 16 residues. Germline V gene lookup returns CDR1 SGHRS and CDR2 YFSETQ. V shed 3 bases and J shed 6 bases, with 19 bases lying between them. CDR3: CASSSWSRDRGNEQFF. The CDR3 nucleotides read TGCGCCAGCAGCTCATGGTCCCGGGATCGGGGCAATGAGCAGTTCTTC.

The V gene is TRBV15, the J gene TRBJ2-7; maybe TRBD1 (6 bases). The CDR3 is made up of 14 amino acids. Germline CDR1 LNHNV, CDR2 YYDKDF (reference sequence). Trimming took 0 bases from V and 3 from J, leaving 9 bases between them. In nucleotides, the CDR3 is TGTGCCACCAGCAGAGAAGGGACAAGCTACGAGCAGTACTTC. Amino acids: CATSREGTSYEQYF.

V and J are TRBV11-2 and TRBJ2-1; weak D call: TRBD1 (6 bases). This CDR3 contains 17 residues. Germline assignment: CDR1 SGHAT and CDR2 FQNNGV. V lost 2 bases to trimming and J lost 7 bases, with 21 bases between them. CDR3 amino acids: CASSLPPGHSGRNEQFF. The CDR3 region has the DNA TGTGCCAGCAGCTTACCCCCGGGACACTCAGGGCGGAATGAGCAGTTCTTC.

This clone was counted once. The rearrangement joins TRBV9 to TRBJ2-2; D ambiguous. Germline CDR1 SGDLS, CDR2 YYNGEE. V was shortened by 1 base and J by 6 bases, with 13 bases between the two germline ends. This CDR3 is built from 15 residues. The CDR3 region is CASSVTNSGSGELFF. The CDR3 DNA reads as TGTGCCAGCAGCGTAACCAACAGTGGGTCCGGGGAGCTGTTTTTT.

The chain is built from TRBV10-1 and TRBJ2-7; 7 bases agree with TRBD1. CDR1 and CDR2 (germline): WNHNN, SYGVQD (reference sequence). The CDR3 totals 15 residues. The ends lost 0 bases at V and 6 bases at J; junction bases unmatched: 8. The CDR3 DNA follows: TGCGCCAGCAGTGAGTCAGGCAGGGGGTTCGGCGAGCAGTACTTC. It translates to CASSESGRGFGEQYF.

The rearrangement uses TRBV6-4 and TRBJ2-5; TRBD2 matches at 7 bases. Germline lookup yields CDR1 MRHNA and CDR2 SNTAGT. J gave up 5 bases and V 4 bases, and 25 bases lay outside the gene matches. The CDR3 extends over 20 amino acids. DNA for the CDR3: TGTGCCAGCAGTGTACCCCCACGATTTCCTACCGGCGGGAGCGCCGAGACCCAGTACTTC. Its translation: CASSVPPRFPTGGSAETQYF.

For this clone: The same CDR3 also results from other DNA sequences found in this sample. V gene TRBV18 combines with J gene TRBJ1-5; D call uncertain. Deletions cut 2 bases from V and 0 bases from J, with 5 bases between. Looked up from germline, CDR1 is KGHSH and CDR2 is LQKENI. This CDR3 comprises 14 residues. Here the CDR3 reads CASSPGNSNQPQHF. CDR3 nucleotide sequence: TGTGCCAGCTCACCAGGTAATAGCAATCAGCCCCAGCATTTT. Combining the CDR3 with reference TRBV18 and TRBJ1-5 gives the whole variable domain NAGVMQNPRHLVRRRGQEARLRCSPMKGHSHVYWYRQLPEEGLKFMVYLQKENIIDESGMPKERFSAEFPKEGPSILRIQQVVRGDSAAYFCASSPGNSNQPQHFGDGTRLSIL.

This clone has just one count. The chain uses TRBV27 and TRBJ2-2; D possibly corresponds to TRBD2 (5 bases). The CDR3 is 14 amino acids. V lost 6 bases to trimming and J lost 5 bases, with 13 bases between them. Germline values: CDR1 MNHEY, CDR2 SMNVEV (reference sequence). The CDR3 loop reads CASRRYRGTGELFF. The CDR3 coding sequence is TGTGCCAGCAGACGATATCGGGGAACCGGGGAGCTGTTTTTT.

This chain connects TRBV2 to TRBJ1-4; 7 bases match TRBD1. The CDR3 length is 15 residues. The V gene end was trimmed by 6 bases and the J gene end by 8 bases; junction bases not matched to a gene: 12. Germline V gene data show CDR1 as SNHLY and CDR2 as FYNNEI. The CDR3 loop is CASRDPGTVNEKLFF. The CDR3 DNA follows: TGTGCCAGCAGGGACCCCGGGACAGTTAACGAAAAACTGTTTTTT.

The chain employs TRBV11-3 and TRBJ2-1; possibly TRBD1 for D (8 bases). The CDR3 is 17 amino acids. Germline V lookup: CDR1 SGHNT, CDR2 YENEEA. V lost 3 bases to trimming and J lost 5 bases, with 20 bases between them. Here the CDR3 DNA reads TGTGCCAGCAGCTTGGCCGGGGGGACAGGAAAAGACAATGAGCAGTTCTTC. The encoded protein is CASSLAGGTGKDNEQFF.

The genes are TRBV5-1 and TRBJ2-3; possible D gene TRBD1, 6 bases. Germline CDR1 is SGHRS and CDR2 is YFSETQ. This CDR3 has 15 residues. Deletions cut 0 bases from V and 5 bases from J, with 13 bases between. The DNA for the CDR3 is TGCGCCAGCAGCTTGGCCCCAGGGGCGCAAGATACGCAGTATTTT. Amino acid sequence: CASSLAPGAQDTQYF.

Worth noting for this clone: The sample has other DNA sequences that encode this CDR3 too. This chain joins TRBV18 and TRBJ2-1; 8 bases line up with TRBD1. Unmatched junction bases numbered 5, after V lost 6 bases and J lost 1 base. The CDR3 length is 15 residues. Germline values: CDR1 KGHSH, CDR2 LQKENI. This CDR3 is CASSQGQGSYNEQFF. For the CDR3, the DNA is TGTGCCAGCTCTCAAGGACAGGGATCCTACAATGAGCAGTTCTTC.

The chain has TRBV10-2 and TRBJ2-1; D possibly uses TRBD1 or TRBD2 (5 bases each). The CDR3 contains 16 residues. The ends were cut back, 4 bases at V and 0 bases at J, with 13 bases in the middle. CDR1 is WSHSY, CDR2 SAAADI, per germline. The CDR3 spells CASSVRGPSSYNEQFF. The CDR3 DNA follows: TGCGCCAGCAGTGTACGGGGCCCCAGCTCCTACAATGAGCAGTTCTTC.

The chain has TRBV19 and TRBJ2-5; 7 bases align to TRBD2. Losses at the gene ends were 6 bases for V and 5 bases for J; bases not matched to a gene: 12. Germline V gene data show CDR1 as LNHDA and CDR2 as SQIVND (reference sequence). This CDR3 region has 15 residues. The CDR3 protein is CASSDLSGVRETQYF. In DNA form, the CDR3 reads TGTGCCAGTAGCGATCTAAGCGGGGTCAGGGAGACCCAGTACTTC.

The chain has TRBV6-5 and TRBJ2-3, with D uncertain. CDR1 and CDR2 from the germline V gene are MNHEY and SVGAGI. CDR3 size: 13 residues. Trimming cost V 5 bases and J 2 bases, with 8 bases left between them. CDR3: CASSLSYTDTQYF. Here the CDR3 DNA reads TGTGCCAGCAGTCTGTCGTACACAGATACGCAGTATTTT.